Here is one T cell receptor beta chain with its context. In the authors' methods: How many nucleated cells were present was estimated from reference gene primer amplification. TCRdb's table, derived via immunoSEQ multiplex PCR, lists solely in-frame clones and lacks some. V and J calls and clone size come straight from that table; D and trimming were deduced from the DNA. The sample shows fewer than 150,000 clones, roughly 84% of them seen only once. The data were taken from a study of blood T cell repertoires in COVID-19. V gave up 6 bases and J gave up 6 bases; unmatched junction bases: 7. There are 15 residues in the CDR3. Germline loops: CDR1 SNHLY, CDR2 FYNNEI.

The chain couples TRBV2 to TRBJ2-1; 11 bases line up with TRBD2. The receptor was derived from a woman in her 30s who had recovered from COVID-19. The sample was peripheral blood. DNA for the CDR3: TGTGCCAGCAGAACGGTGGGACTAGCGGCCAATGAGCAGTTCTTC. Its protein product is CASRTVGLAANEQFF. Together with reference TRBV2 and TRBJ2-1, the CDR3 gives the full variable domain: EPEVTQTPSHQVTQMGQEVILRCVPISNHLYFYWYRQILGQKVEFLVSFYNNEISEKSEIFDDQFSVERPDGSNFTLKIRSTKLEDSAMYFCASRTVGLAANEQFFGPGTRLTVL.